Detailed here is one TCR beta chain. This entry belongs to a study of blood T cell repertoires in COVID-19. Study-wide background: Sites in the United States, Italy and Spain provided acute and convalescent COVID-19 samples. T cells, B-cell-depleted T cells, or PBMCs provided the cDNA or gDNA that served as material.

Methods used by the authors: Scientists estimated how many nucleated cells there were by amplifying reference gene primers. Assay: immunoSEQ multiplex PCR; the TCRdb copy retains only in-frame clones and omits some. The V and J calls and clone size are taken from that table; D and trimming were inferred from the DNA. The table has about 15,000 clones, about 80% seen once; the top ten hold 30% to 40%. V gave up 6 bases and J gave up 0 bases, with 12 bases separating them. CDR1 and CDR2 from the germline V gene are MDHEN and SYDVKM. The CDR3 loop spans 15 amino acids. The receptor comes from an older man with active or convalescent COVID-19. The sequenced sample consisted of peripheral blood. V and J are TRBV28 and TRBJ1-3; D is undetermined. CDR3 sequence (DNA): TGTGCCAGCAGGGCGCCGGGGTTCTCTGGAAACACCATATATTTT. Translation gives CASRAPGFSGNTIYF.